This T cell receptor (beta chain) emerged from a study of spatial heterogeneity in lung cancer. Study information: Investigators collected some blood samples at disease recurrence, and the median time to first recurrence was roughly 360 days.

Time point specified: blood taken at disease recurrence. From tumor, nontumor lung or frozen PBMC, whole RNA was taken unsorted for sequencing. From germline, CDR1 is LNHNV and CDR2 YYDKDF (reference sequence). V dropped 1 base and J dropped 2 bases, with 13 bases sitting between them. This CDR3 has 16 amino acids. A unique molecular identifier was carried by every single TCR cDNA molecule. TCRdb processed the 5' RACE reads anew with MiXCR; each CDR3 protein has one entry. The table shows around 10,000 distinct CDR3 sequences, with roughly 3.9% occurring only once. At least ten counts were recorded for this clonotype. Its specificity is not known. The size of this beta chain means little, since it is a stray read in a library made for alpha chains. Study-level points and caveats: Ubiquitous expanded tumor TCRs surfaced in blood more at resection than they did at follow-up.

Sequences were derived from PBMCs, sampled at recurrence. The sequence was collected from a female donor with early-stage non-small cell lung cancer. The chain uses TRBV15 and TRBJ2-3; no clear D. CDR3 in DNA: TGTGCCACCAGCAGAGGGTCAATAGATACCACAGATACGCAGTATTTT. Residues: CATSRGSIDTTDTQYF.